Each of the 17 T cell receptor beta chains below was sequenced from the same sample in a study of regulatory T cells in long-lasting Graves disease. The time point here: newly diagnosed GD, antithyroid drugs for less than 3 months. Extracted RNA from PBMCs served as the source of the TCR library. Building of the TCR beta libraries involved iRepertoire HTBI primers and Arm-PCR of CDR3 regions. TCRdb ran MiXCR on the multiplex PCR reads and lists one entry per CDR3 protein. The table shows 400,000 to 650,000 distinct CDR3 sequences, with 15% to 20% occurring only once. The sample also formed part of further work on T cells in Graves' hyperthyroidism and ophthalmopathy.

The sequencing used peripheral blood mononuclear cells (PBMCs), collected at new diagnosis, from a patient treated with antithyroid drugs. The receptors derive from a woman aged 35-60 years with Graves disease.

This clonotype was detected only once. A junction boundary mismatches the germline segment, possibly from a read error. The chain employs TRBV27 and TRBJ2-2; TRBD1 might be the D (6 bases). Germline values: CDR1 MNHEY, CDR2 SMNVEV (reference sequence). The CDR3 spans 16 residues. The CDR3 nucleotides are TGTGCCGGCAGTTTTAAGACAGGAACTAACACCGGGGAGCTGTTTTTT. It encodes CAGSFKTGTNTGELFF.

This clonotype was seen more than once but under ten times. This chain joins TRBV28 and TRBJ1-2; D not certain. Trimming removed 3 bases at V and 4 bases at J, with 9 bases between. Germline V gene data show CDR1 as MDHEN and CDR2 as SYDVKM. This CDR3 is built from 13 residues. The CDR3 DNA reads as TGTGCCAGCAGTTTGGCCGAACCCTATGGCTACACCTTC. Protein product: CASSLAEPYGYTF.

On this clonotype: This may be a read error: a much more frequent sequence differs by one nucleotide. The V call is TRBV7-2, the J call TRBJ2-2; D uncertain. V dropped 8 bases and J dropped 6 bases, with 16 bases sitting between them. CDR1 and CDR2 (germline): SGHTA, FQGNSA. CDR3 size: 14 residues. The CDR3 nucleotides are TGTGCCAGCGCCCGCGGTGGTGGCGCCGGGGAGCTGTTTTTT. This translates into CASARGGGAGELFF.

This clonotype was found many times. The chain recombines TRBV11-1 with TRBJ2-7; D is unclear. V was pared by 7 bases and J by 2 bases, with 15 bases between. Germline values: CDR1 SGHAT, CDR2 FQDESV (reference sequence). CDR3 length equals 14 residues. The CDR3 nucleotides read TGTGCCAGCACCCGGGCGGAAGGCGCCTACGAGCAGTACTTC. It specifies CASTRAEGAYEQYF.

This clonotype was recorded at least ten times. This chain links TRBV3-1 with TRBJ1-3, with D unresolved. V gave up 0 bases and J gave up 5 bases, with 11 bases separating them. Germline-derived CDR1 and CDR2 are LGHDT and YNNKEL (reference sequence). CDR3 length: 15 amino acids. Written as DNA, the CDR3 is TGTGCCAGCAGCCAAGACTACGCAGGTCGAAACACCATATATTTT. Encoded protein: CASSQDYAGRNTIYF.

The table lists this clonotype with many counts. The rearrangement links TRBV18 to TRBJ2-7, with TRBD2 identical over 10 bases. Per the germline V gene, CDR1 is KGHSH and CDR2 is LQKENI. Trimming at V came to 3 bases and at J to 0 bases, leaving 5 bases not matched to a gene. CDR3 size: 16 residues. CDR3 bases: TGTGCCAGCTCACCTTTGCCTAGCGGGGGCTCCTACGAGCAGTACTTC. It encodes CASSPLPSGGSYEQYF.

This clonotype was recorded a few times. The rearrangement joins TRBV12-5 to TRBJ1-2; 9 bases match TRBD1. CDR3 length: 16 amino acids. Germline CDR1 LGHNT, CDR2 FRNRAP. V was clipped by 4 bases and J by 3 bases; unmatched bases: 9. The CDR3 region is CASGSGQGSGYYGYTF. Here the CDR3 DNA reads TGTGCTAGTGGTTCCGGACAGGGGAGTGGTTACTATGGCTACACCTTC.

The genes are TRBV2 and TRBJ2-7; 10 positions agree with TRBD1. The CDR3 totals 14 residues. Germline V gives CDR1 SNHLY, CDR2 FYNNEI. With 5 bases clipped from V and 6 bases from J, the junction kept 7 bases outside the gene matches. For the CDR3, the DNA is TGTGCCAGCAGTCAACACCGGGACAGGGGCGAGCAGTACTTC. This codes for CASSQHRDRGEQYF.

This clonotype was seen a handful of times. The chain has TRBV19 and TRBJ2-1; perhaps TRBD1 as D (5 bases). Germline V gene sequence: CDR1 LNHDA, CDR2 SQIVND (reference sequence). CDR3 size: 14 residues. The germline V and J ends were trimmed by 7 bases and 5 bases, with 15 bases remaining between them. The chain's CDR3 is CASTLTSGHNEQFF. In DNA form, the CDR3 reads TGTGCCAGTACCTTAACGTCAGGGCACAATGAGCAGTTCTTC. The full variable domain, completed using reference TRBV19 and TRBJ2-1, is DGGITQSPKYLFRKEGQNVTLSCEQNLNHDAMYWYRQDPGQGLRLIYYSQIVNDFQKGDIAEGYSVSREKKESFPLTVTSAQKNPTAFYLCASTLTSGHNEQFFGPGTRLTVL.

This clonotype showed up many times. This sequence joins TRBV28 and TRBJ2-7; 9 nucleotides line up with TRBD2. V lost 6 bases, J lost 3 bases, and 12 bases stayed unmatched. CDR3 size: 16 residues. CDR1 MDHEN and CDR2 SYDVKM come from the germline V gene. Written as DNA, the CDR3 is TGTGCCAGCAGATGGGGGAGAGGAGCGGGGGGCTACGAGCAGTACTTC. Its translation is CASRWGRGAGGYEQYF.

As DNA, the CDR3 is TGTGCCAGCTATAGCAGCCCCCAAGAGACCCAGTACTTC. Its translation is CASYSSPQETQYF. The chain links TRBV6-1 to TRBJ2-5; D is ambiguous. Germline-derived CDR1 and CDR2 are MNHNS and SASEGT. The CDR3 runs 13 residues. Trimming took off 8 bases at V and 1 base at J, with 11 bases between the two ends.

The chain uses TRBV10-1 and TRBJ1-1; D perhaps matches TRBD1 (6 bases). CDR3 length equals 16 residues. The V end was cut by 0 bases, the J end by 5 bases, with 16 bases between. Germline V gene data show CDR1 as WNHNN and CDR2 as SYGVQD (reference sequence). CDR3 sequence: CASSESRGRRGTEAFF. The CDR3 DNA reads as TGCGCCAGCAGTGAGTCCAGGGGACGTAGAGGGACTGAAGCTTTCTTT.

This clonotype was observed a single time. The chain is built from TRBV30 and TRBJ2-7, with 8 positions matching TRBD2. The V gene's germline CDR1 is GTSNPN and CDR2 SVGIG (reference sequence). Trimming took 3 bases from V and 7 from J; bases not matched to a gene: 11. The CDR3 extends over 14 amino acids. The CDR3 spells CAWRTTGGPSEQYF. The CDR3, as DNA: TGTGCCTGGAGAACGACGGGGGGGCCCTCGGAGCAGTACTTC.

This clonotype was recorded at least ten times. For the CDR3, the DNA is TGTGCCAGCAGAGCCGATACGCAGTATTTT. Protein sequence: CASRADTQYF. The chain couples TRBV2 to TRBJ2-3; D is unresolved. Between the trimmed V and J ends, which lost 6 bases and 6 bases, there was a span of 4 bases. The CDR3 is made up of 10 amino acids. The V gene's germline CDR1 is SNHLY and CDR2 FYNNEI.

This clonotype occurred many times. The chain carries TRBV7-9 and TRBJ1-6; D gene uncertain. Trimming took off 0 bases at V and 7 bases at J, with 4 bases between the two ends. The germline V gene has CDR1 SEHNR and CDR2 FQNEAQ (reference sequence). There are 13 residues in the CDR3. In DNA, the CDR3 is TGTGCCAGCAGCTTAGCGGGGAATTCACCCCTCCACTTT. As protein: CASSLAGNSPLHF.

At least ten counts were recorded for this clonotype. V is TRBV7-9 and J is TRBJ2-3, with TRBD2 matching over 8 bases. The length of the CDR3 is 15 residues. V shed 4 bases and J 1 base; nucleotides not matched to a gene: 4. CDR1 and CDR2 (germline): SEHNR, FQNEAQ (reference sequence). DNA of the CDR3: TGTGCCAGCAGCTCGGAAGCGGGGGGCACAGATACGCAGTATTTT. Translating it yields CASSSEAGGTDTQYF.

V gene TRBV11-2 combines with J gene TRBJ2-3, with D perhaps matching TRBD1 or TRBD2 (5 bases each). V lost 3 bases and J lost 2, with 12 bases in between. The CDR3 length is 15 residues. From germline, CDR1 is SGHAT and CDR2 FQNNGV. CDR3 bases: TGTGCCAGCAGCTTTGGGGGTTCACACACAGATACGCAGTATTTT. Translated: CASSFGGSHTDTQYF.